Sequencing of this TCR beta chain was carried out in a study of blood T cells in healthy people across ages. General study points: Per million T cells, TCR beta diversity dropped roughly linearly as age increased.

Then a second PCR, running roughly 7 to 11 cycles, was carried out with a sample-barcoded 5' primer and a J-beta primer mix. TCRdb re-analysed the 5' RACE reads in MiXCR, keeping a single row per CDR3 protein. The table includes more than 1 million distinct CDR3 sequences, 40% to 55% detected once. The V gene's germline CDR1 is MNHEY and CDR2 SMNVEV (reference sequence). The V segment lost 8 bases and the J segment 14 bases; nucleotides outside the gene matches: 14. The CDR3 has 13 residues. Comments on this clonotype: Its specificity is unknown.

This TCR was sampled from a woman aged 55-69 years in good health. Material for sequencing was blood. The chain recombines TRBV27 with TRBJ2-1, with TRBD1 identical over 8 bases. Here the CDR3 reads CASGQGVGGTKFF. In DNA form, the CDR3 reads TGTGCCAGCGGACAGGGCGTCGGCGGGACCAAGTTCTTC.